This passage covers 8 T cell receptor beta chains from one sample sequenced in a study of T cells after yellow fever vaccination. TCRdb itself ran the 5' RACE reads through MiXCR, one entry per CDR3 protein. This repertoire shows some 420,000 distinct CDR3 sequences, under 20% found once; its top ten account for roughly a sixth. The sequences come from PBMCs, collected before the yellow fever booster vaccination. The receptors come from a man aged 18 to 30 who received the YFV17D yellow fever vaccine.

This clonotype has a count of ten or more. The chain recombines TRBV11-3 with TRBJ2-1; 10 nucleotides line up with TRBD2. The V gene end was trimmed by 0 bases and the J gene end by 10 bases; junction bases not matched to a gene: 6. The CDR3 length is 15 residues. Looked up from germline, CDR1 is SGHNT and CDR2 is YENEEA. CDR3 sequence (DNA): TGTGCCAGCAGCTTAGACCCGGTGACTAGCGGGGAGCAGTTCTTC. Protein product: CASSLDPVTSGEQFF.

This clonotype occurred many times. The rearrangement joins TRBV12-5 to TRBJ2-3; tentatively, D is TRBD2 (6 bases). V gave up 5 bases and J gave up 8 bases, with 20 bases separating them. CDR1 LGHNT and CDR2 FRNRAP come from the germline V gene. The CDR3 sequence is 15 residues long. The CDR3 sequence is CASGPGTANLGTQYF. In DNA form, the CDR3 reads TGTGCTAGTGGTCCCGGGACTGCCAACCTCGGTACGCAGTATTTT.

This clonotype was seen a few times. This CDR3 reads CATSRVRYEQFF. The CDR3 DNA follows: TGTGCCACCAGCAGAGTGAGGTATGAGCAGTTCTTC. The V and J genes are TRBV15 and TRBJ2-1; D not resolved. Per germline, CDR1 LNHNV and CDR2 YYDKDF (reference sequence). The CDR3 extends over 12 amino acids. Trimming cost V 1 base and J 8 bases, with 6 bases left between them.

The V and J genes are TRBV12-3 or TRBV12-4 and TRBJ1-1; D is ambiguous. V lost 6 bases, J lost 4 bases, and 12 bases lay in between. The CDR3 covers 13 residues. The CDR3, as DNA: TGTGCCAGCAGCTTTGGTCCGGTCACTGAAGCTTTCTTT. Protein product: CASSFGPVTEAFF.

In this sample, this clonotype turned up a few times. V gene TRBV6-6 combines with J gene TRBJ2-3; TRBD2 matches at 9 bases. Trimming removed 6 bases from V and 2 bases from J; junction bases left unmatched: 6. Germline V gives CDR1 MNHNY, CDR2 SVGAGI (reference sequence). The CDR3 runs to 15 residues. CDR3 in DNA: TGTGCCAGCAGAGGAGGACTAGCGACCACAGATACGCAGTATTTT. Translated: CASRGGLATTDTQYF.

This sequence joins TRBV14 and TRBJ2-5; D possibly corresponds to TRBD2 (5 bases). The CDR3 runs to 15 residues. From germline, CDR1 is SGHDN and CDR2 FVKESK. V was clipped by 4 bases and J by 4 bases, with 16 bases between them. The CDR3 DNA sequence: TGTGCCAGCAGCCTACTCGGGATGGTAGTAGAGACCCAGTACTTC. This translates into CASSLLGMVVETQYF.

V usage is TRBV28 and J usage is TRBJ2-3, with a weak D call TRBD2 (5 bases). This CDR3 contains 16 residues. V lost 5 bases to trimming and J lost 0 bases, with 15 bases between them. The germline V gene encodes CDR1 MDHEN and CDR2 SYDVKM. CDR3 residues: CASSPRGSGSTDTQYF. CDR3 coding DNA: TGTGCCAGCAGTCCCCGGGGATCGGGGAGCACAGATACGCAGTATTTT.

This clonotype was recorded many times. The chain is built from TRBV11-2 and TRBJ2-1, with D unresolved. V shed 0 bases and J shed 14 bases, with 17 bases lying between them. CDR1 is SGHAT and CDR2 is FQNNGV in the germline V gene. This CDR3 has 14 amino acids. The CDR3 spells CASSLDPLSGREFF. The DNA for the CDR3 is TGTGCCAGCAGCTTAGACCCCCTCAGTGGTCGTGAGTTCTTC. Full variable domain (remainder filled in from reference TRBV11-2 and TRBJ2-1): EAGVAQSPRYKIIEKRQSVAFWCNPISGHATLYWYQQILGQGPKLLIQFQNNGVVDDSQLPKDRFSAERLKGVDSTLKIQPAKLEDSAVYLCASSLDPLSGREFFGPGTRLTVL.